This entry concerns a single T cell receptor beta chain. Its binding antigen is unknown. Nothing much larger sits one base from this clone, and base qualities are not available. From a lookup of the germline V gene, CDR1 and CDR2 are MNHEY and SVGAGI. The CDR3 runs 14 residues from the cysteine to the phenylalanine. Solely the CDR3 DNA is kept, with 42 bases framed from the first base. The trim is 11 bases for V and 9 bases for J, with a gap of 22 bases between the germline ends. This sample is part of a study of T cell changes during pregnancy in multiple sclerosis (dated by TCRdb to about 2019). For context, the study as a whole: In women with multiple sclerosis, the researchers looked at how the T cell repertoire shifted as pregnancy progressed.

Library generation was performed with the immunoSEQ multiplex PCR assay. TCRdb limited this immuneACCESS table to in-frame rearrangements with V and J called. A share of clones is missing; checked studies link under half to unresolved V genes, and the rest is unexplained. This sample comprises 100,000 to 140,000 clones, roughly 92% of them detected only once. Roughly 0.82% of the sample goes to the ten largest clones. Recombination linked TRBV6-5 to TRBJ2-2; TRBD1 is a weak D gene call, 6 bases matching. This clonotype originated in a female donor in good health, enrolled as a control in a pregnancy study. Source: peripheral blood, taken in the third trimester of pregnancy. The CDR3 region has the sequence CAPRQEGELRELFF. The DNA reads as follows: TGTGCCCCAAGGCAAGAGGGGGAATTAAGGGAGCTGTTTTTT.